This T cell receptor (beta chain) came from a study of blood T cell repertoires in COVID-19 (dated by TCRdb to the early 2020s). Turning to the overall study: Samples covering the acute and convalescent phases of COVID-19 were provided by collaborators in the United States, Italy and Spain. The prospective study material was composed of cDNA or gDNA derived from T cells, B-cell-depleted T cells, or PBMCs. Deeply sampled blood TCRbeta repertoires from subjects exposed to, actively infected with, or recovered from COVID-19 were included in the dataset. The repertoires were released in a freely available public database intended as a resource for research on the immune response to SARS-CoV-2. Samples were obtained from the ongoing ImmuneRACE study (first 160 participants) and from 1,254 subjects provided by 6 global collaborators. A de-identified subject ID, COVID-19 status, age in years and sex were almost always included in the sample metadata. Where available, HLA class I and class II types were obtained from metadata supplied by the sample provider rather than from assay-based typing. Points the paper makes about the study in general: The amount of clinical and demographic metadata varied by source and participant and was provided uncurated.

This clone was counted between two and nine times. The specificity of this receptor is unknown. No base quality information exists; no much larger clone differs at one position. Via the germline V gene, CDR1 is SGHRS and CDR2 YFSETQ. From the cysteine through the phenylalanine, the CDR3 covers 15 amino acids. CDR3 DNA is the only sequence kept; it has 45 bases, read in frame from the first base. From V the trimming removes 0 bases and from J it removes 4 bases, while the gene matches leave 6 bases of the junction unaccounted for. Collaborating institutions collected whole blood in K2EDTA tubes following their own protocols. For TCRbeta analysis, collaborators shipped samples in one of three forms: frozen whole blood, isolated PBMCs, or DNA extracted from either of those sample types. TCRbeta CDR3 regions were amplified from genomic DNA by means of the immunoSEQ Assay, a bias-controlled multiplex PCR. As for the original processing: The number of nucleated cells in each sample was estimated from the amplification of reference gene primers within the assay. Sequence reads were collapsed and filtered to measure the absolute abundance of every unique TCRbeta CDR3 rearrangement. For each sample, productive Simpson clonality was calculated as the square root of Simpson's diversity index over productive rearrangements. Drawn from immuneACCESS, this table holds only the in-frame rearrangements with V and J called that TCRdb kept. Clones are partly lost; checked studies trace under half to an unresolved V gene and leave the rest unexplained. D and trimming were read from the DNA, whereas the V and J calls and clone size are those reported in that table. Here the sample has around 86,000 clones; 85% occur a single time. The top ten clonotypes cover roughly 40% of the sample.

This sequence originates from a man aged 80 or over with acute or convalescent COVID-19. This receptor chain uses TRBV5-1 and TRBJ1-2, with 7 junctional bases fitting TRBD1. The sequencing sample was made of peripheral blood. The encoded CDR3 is CASSLDGQALYGYTF. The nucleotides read TGCGCCAGCAGCTTGGATGGACAGGCCCTCTATGGCTACACCTTC.